The 2 T cell receptor beta chains reported below all come from one sample, sequenced in a study of T cell responses to AZD1222 COVID-19 vaccine (dated by TCRdb to the early 2020s). Sample time point, as interpreted from the label and publication: about 28 days (+/-7) after the second vaccine dose. The sample's treatment or condition label is to be understood as: meningococcal conjugate vaccine given as trial control. Library method: the immunoSEQ multiplex PCR assay. This is the immuneACCESS table as TCRdb keeps it, with only in-frame sequences that have V and J called. A part of the clones is gone; compared with another copy, unresolved V genes explain less than half, and the rest is unexplained. In all, the sample holds about 150,000 clones, and 88% of those were seen once. The top ten clones comprise around 5% of the sample. Sequencing used peripheral blood, obtained 28 days after the second dose of the MenACWY control vaccine. The origin of the receptors is an adult who received the MenACWY meningococcal vaccine as a control.

This clone was counted a single time. V usage is TRBV5-1 and J usage is TRBJ2-1, with 13 bases aligning to TRBD2. V lost 1 base to trimming and J lost 6 bases; unmatched junction nucleotides: 7. Germline values: CDR1 SGHRS, CDR2 YFSETQ. The CDR3 runs 17 residues. The DNA of the CDR3 is TGCGCCAGCAGCTTGTCGTTCGGGACTAGCGGGACCAATGAGCAGTTCTTC. It translates to CASSLSFGTSGTNEQFF.

The sample holds a few counts of this clone. V is TRBV7-2 and J is TRBJ2-1; 12 nucleotides match TRBD2. The CDR3 is 14 residues long. After removal of 9 bases from V and 5 bases from J, the junction contained 5 bases not matched to a gene. The germline V gene has CDR1 SGHTA and CDR2 FQGNSA. The CDR3 region has the DNA TGTGCCAGTTTACTAGCGGGAGGTCACAATGAGCAGTTCTTC. It yields the protein CASLLAGGHNEQFF.